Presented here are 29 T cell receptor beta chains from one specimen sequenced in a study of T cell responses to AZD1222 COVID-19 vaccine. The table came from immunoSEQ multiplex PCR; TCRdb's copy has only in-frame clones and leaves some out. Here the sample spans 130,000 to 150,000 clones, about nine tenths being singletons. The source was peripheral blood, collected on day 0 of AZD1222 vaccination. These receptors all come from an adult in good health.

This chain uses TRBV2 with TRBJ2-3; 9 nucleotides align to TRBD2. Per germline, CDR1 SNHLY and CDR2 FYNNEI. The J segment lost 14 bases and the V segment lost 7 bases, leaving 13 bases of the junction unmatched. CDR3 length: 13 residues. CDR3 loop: CASKIGSGGLPYF. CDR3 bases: TGTGCCAGCAAAATAGGAAGCGGGGGGCTCCCGTATTTT.

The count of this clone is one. Here the CDR3 DNA reads TGTGCCTGGAGCGGGGGACTGCGGGGCTATGGCTACACCTTC. Its translation is CAWSGGLRGYGYTF. The chain uses TRBV30 and TRBJ1-2, with D maybe TRBD1 (5 bases). V gave up 3 bases and J gave up 4 bases, with 15 bases separating them. Germline V gene data show CDR1 as GTSNPN and CDR2 as SVGIG (reference sequence). This CDR3 region has 14 residues.

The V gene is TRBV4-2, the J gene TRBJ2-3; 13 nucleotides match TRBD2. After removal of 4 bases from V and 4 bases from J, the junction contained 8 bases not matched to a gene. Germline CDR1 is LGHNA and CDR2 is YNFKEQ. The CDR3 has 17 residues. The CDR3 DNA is TGTGCCAGCAGCCGTCCGGGACTAGCGGGACGGGCAGATACGCAGTATTTT. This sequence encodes CASSRPGLAGRADTQYF.

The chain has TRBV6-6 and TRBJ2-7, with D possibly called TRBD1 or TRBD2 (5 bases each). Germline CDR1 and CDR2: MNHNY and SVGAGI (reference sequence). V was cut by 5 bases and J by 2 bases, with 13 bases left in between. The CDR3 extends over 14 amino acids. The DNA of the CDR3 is TGTGCCAGCAGTGCAGGGACCTTTACCTACGAGCAGTACTTC. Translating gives CASSAGTFTYEQYF.

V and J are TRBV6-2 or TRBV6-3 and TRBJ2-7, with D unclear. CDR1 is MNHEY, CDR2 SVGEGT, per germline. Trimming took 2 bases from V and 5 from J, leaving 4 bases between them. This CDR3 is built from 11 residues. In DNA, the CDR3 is TGTGCCAGCAGTTACGGGGACGAGCAGTACTTC. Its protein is CASSYGDEQYF.

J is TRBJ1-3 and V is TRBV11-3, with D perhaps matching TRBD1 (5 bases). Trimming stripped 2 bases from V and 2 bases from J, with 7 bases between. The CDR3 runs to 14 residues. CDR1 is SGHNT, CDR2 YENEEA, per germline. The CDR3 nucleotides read TGTGCCAGCAGCTTAACAGGTCCTGGAAACACCATATATTTT. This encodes CASSLTGPGNTIYF.

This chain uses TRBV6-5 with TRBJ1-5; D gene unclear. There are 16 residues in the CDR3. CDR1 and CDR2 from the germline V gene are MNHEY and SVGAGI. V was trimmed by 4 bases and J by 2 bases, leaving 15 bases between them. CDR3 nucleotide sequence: TGTGCCAGCAGTTCCACTCGAGCGGACCGCAATCAGCCCCAGCATTTT. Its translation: CASSSTRADRNQPQHF.

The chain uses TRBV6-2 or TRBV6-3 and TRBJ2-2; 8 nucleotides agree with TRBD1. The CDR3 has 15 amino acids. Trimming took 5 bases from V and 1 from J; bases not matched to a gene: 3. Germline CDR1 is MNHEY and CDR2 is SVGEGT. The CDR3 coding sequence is TGTGCCAGCAGTCGGACAGGGCAGAACACCGGGGAGCTGTTTTTT. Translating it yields CASSRTGQNTGELFF.

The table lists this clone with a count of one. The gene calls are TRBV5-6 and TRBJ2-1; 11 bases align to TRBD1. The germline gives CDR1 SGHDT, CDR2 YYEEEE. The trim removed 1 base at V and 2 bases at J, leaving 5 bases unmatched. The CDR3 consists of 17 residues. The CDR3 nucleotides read TGTGCCAGCAGCTTGATGGGACAGGGGGTTCCCTACAATGAGCAGTTCTTC. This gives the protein CASSLMGQGVPYNEQFF.

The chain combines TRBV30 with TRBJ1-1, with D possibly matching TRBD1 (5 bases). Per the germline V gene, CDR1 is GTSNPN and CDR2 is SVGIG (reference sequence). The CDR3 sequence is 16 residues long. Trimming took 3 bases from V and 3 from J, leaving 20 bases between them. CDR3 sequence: CAWSGIGARGDTEAFF. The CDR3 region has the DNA TGTGCCTGGAGCGGGATAGGGGCCCGGGGGGACACTGAAGCTTTCTTT.

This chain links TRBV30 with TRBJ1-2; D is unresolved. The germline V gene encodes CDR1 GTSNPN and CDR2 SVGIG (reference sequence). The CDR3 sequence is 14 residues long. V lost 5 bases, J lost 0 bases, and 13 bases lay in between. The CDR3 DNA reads TGTGCCTGGTGTCGATATAATCCTAACTATGGCTACACCTTC. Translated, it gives CAWCRYNPNYGYTF.

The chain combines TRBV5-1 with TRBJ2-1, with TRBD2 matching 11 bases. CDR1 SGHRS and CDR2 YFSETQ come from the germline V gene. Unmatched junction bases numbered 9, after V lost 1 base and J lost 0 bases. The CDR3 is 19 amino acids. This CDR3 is CASSLSRASGGSSYNEQFF. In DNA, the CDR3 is TGCGCCAGCAGCTTGAGTAGGGCTAGCGGGGGGAGCTCCTACAATGAGCAGTTCTTC.

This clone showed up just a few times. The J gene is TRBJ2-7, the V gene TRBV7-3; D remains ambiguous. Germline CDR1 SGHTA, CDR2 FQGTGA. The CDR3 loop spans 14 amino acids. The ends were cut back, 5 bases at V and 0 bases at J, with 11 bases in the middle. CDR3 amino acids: CASSPSANSYEQYF. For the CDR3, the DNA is TGTGCCAGCAGCCCTTCTGCGAACTCCTACGAGCAGTACTTC.

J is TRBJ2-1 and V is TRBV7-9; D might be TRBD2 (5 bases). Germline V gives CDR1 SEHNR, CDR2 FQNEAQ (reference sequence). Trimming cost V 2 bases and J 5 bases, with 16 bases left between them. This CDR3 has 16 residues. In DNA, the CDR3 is TGTGCCAGCAGCTTAATCCTAGGGAAGAGGGACAATGAGCAGTTCTTC. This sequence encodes CASSLILGKRDNEQFF.

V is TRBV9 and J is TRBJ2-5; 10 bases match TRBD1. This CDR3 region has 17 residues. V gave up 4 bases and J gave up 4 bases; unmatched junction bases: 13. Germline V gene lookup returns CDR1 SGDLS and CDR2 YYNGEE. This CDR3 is CASSPAGTGVGRETQYF. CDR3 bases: TGTGCCAGCAGCCCAGCCGGGACAGGGGTGGGCAGAGAGACCCAGTACTTC.

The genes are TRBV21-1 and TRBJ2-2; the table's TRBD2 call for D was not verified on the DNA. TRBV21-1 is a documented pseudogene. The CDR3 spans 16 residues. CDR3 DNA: TGTGCCAGCACCCGGGCGGGGGTTAAATTGGCCGGGGAGCTGTTTTTT. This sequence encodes CASTRAGVKLAGELFF.

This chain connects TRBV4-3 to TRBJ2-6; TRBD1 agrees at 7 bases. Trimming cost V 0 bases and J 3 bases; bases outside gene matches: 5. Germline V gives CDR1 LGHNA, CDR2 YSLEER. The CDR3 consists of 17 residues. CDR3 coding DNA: TGCGCCAGCAGCCAAGAAGGAACAGGGGTTGGGGCCAACGTCCTGACTTTC. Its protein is CASSQEGTGVGANVLTF.

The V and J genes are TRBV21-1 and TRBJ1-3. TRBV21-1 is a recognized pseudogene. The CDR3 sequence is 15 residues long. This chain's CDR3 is CASSSRQGGGNTIYF. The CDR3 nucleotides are TGTGCCAGCAGCTCCCGCCAGGGAGGTGGTAACACCATATATTTT.

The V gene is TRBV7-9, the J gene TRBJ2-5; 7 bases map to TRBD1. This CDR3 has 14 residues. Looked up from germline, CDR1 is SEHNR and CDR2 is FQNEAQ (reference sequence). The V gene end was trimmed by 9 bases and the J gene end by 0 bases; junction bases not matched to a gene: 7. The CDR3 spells CARTSGTDQETQYF. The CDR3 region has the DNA TGTGCCAGGACGTCGGGGACAGACCAAGAGACCCAGTACTTC.

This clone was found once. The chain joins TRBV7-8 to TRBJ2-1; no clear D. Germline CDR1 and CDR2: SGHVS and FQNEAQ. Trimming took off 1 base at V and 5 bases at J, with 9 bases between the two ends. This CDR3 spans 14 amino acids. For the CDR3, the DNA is TGTGCCAGCAGCTTAGGGGCCCGGAACAATGAGCAGTTCTTC. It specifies CASSLGARNNEQFF. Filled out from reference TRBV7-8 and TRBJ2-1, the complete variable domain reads GAGVSQSPRYKVAKRGQDVALRCDPISGHVSLFWYQQALGQGPEFLTYFQNEAQLDKSGLPSDRFFAERPEGSVSTLKIQRTQQEDSAVYLCASSLGARNNEQFFGPGTRLTVL.

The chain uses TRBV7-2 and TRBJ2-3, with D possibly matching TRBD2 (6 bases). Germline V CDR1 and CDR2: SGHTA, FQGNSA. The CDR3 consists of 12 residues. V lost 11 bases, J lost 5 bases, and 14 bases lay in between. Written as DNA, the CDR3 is TGTGCCTCCCGGGGGTTCAGAGATACGCAGTATTTT. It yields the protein CASRGFRDTQYF.

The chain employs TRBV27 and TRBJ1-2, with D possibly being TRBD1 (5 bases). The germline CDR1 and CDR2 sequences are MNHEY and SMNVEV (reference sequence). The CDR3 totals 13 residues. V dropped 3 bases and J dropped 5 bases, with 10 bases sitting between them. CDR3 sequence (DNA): TGTGCCAGCAGTTTTTCGGGGCCATATGGCTACACCTTC. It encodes CASSFSGPYGYTF.

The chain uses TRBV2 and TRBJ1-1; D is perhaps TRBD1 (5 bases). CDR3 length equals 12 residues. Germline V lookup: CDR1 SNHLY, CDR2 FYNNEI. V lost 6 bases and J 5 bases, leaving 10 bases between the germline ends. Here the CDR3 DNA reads TGTGCCAGCAGGCAGGGTAATACTGAAGCTTTCTTT. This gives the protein CASRQGNTEAFF. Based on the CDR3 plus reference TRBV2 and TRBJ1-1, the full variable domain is EPEVTQTPSHQVTQMGQEVILRCVPISNHLYFYWYRQILGQKVEFLVSFYNNEISEKSEIFDDQFSVERPDGSNFTLKIRSTKLEDSAMYFCASRQGNTEAFFGQGTRLTVV.

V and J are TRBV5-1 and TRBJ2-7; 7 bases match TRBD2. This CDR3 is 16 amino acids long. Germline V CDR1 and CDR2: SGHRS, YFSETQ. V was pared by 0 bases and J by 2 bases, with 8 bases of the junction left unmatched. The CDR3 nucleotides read TGCGCCAGCAGCTTGGTGGCAGCGGGAAATACCTACGAGCAGTACTTC. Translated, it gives CASSLVAAGNTYEQYF.

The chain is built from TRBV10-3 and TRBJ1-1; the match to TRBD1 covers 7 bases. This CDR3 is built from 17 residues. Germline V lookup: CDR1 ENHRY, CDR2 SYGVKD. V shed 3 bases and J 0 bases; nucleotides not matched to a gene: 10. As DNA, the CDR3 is TGTGCCATCAGTGATATACAGGGGACTCTCATGAACACTGAAGCTTTCTTT. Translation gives CAISDIQGTLMNTEAFF.

The CDR3 bases are TGTGCCAGTAGTCCCTGGGTAGTGGGGGCCAATGAGCAGTTCTTC. It translates to CASSPWVVGANEQFF. The gene calls are TRBV19 and TRBJ2-1, with a weak D call TRBD1 (6 bases). Germline V lookup: CDR1 LNHDA, CDR2 SQIVND (reference sequence). V shed 5 bases and J shed 6 bases, with 17 bases lying between them. The CDR3 is 15 residues long.

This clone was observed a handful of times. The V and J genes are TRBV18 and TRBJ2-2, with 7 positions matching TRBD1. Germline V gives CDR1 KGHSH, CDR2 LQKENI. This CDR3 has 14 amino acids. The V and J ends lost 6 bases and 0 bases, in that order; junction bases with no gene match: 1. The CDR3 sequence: CASSGTANTGELFF. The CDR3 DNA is TGTGCCAGCTCGGGGACAGCGAACACCGGGGAGCTGTTTTTT.

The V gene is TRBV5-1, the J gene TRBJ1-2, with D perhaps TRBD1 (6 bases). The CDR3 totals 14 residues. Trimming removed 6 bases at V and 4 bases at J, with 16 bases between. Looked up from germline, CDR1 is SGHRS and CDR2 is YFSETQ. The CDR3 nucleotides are TGCGCCAGCACTGAAGGGGGGGGAGCCTATGGCTACACCTTC. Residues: CASTEGGGAYGYTF.

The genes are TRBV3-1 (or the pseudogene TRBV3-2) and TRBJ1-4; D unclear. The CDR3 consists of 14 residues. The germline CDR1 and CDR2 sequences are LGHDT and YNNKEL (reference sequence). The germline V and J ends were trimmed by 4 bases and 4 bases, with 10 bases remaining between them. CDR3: CASSLNGRNEKLFF. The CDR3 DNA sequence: TGTGCCAGCAGCCTGAACGGCCGTAATGAAAAACTGTTTTTT.